These 26 T cell receptor beta chains originate from one sample sequenced in a study of beta chain features in type 1 diabetes. Sequenced material consisted of expressed TCRB transcripts (all of the isolated RNA was reverse transcribed). Some clones are missing from TCRdb's copy, which holds only in-frame ones; the method was immunoSEQ multiplex PCR. The sample has some 900,000 clones, roughly 15% seen once. The sequenced material came from naive CD4+ T cells from blood. The receptors originated from a young woman in good health.

This clone was counted a few times. The genes are TRBV18 and TRBJ2-7, with D tentatively TRBD1 (6 bases). This CDR3 has 16 residues. Trimming left V 2 bases short and J 7 bases short, with 21 bases between. Germline V lookup: CDR1 KGHSH, CDR2 LQKENI. The CDR3 loop is CASSPSRGTSSGEQYF. DNA of the CDR3: TGTGCCAGCTCACCATCCAGGGGAACCTCCTCGGGGGAGCAGTACTTC.

This clone is a singleton in its sample. Other DNA sequences within the sample encode an identical CDR3. This rearrangement joins TRBV7-2 to TRBJ2-1; D is unclear. This CDR3 comprises 12 residues. V was trimmed by 2 bases and J by 6 bases, leaving 5 bases between them. Germline values: CDR1 SGHTA, CDR2 FQGNSA. The CDR3 nucleotides read TGTGCCAGCAGCTTAAGGAGCAATGAGCAGTTCTTC. Amino acid sequence: CASSLRSNEQFF.

The chain recombines TRBV10-3 with TRBJ1-3; D unclear. Germline values: CDR1 ENHRY, CDR2 SYGVKD. There are 12 residues in the CDR3. V shed 2 bases and J shed 13 bases, with 12 bases lying between them. For the CDR3, the DNA is TGTGCCATCAGTGAGGACGGTACAAGAATATATTTT. As protein: CAISEDGTRIYF.

The chain carries TRBV7-3 and TRBJ1-1, with D possibly TRBD1 on 5 matching bases. The V end lost 1 base, the J end lost 1 base, and 10 bases lay between the germline ends. The germline gives CDR1 SGHTA, CDR2 FQGTGA. The length of the CDR3 is 15 residues. The CDR3, as DNA: TGTGCCAGCAGCTTAAGGACACCTTCGAACACTGAAGCTTTCTTT. Its protein is CASSLRTPSNTEAFF.

The genes are TRBV6-5 and TRBJ2-7, with a weak D call TRBD1 (5 bases). Germline V gene data show CDR1 as MNHEY and CDR2 as SVGAGI. With 0 bases removed from V and 4 bases from J, the gap between germline ends came to 16 bases. The CDR3 has 16 amino acids. In nucleotides, the CDR3 is TGTGCCAGCAGTTACTCCGGCCAGGGCCCCACTTACGAGCAGTACTTC. Its translation is CASSYSGQGPTYEQYF.

Comments on this clone: The same CDR3 arises from other DNA sequences in this sample as well. This chain connects TRBV18 to TRBJ2-5; D ambiguous. The CDR3 contains 12 residues. The V end was cut by 3 bases, the J end by 2 bases, with 4 bases between. In germline, CDR1 is KGHSH, CDR2 LQKENI. The CDR3 DNA reads TGTGCCAGCTCACCGGAGCAAGAGACCCAGTACTTC. It encodes CASSPEQETQYF.

This clone appeared a few times. The V gene is TRBV27, the J gene TRBJ2-4; D gene uncertain. The CDR3 runs to 13 residues. Germline V gene lookup returns CDR1 MNHEY and CDR2 SMNVEV (reference sequence). Trimming took 8 bases from V and 0 from J, leaving 8 bases between them. The CDR3 bases are TGTGCCAGCCTCTCCCTAGCCAAAAACATTCAGTACTTC. Encoded protein: CASLSLAKNIQYF.

This clone was picked up a small number of times. The V call is TRBV18, the J call TRBJ1-1, with 8 bases matching TRBD1. Trimming took 3 bases from V and 7 from J; bases not matched to a gene: 7. Germline V CDR1 and CDR2: KGHSH, LQKENI. This CDR3 is built from 14 residues. Here the CDR3 DNA reads TGTGCCAGCTCACCGCGGACAGGGCAGGTTGAAGCTTTCTTT. As protein: CASSPRTGQVEAFF.

This clone has a handful of counts. This chain joins TRBV5-1 and TRBJ1-1; TRBD1 is a possible D gene (6 bases). V was clipped by 4 bases and J by 0 bases, with 10 bases between them. This CDR3 contains 14 residues. Per the germline V gene, CDR1 is SGHRS and CDR2 is YFSETQ. DNA of the CDR3: TGCGCCAGCAGCGCTGGGACACTGAACACTGAAGCTTTCTTT. Its translation: CASSAGTLNTEAFF. The full variable domain, rest sourced from reference TRBV5-1 and TRBJ1-1, is KAGVTQTPRYLIKTRGQQVTLSCSPISGHRSVSWYQQTPGQGLQFLFEYFSETQRNKGNFPGRFSGRQFSNSRSEMNVSTLELGDSALYLCASSAGTLNTEAFFGQGTRLTVV.

Only a few counts were recorded for this clone. J is TRBJ1-2 and V is TRBV19, with TRBD1 matching 7 bases. There are 12 residues in the CDR3. With V trimmed by 4 bases and J by 12 bases, 8 bases remained unmatched. CDR1 and CDR2 from the germline V gene are LNHDA and SQIVND (reference sequence). Written as DNA, the CDR3 is TGTGCCAGTAGTACCCTCGGGACAGCTCACACCTTC. It codes for CASSTLGTAHTF. Drawing the rest from reference TRBV19 and TRBJ1-2, the complete variable domain is DGGITQSPKYLFRKEGQNVTLSCEQNLNHDAMYWYRQDPGQGLRLIYYSQIVNDFQKGDIAEGYSVSREKKESFPLTVTSAQKNPTAFYLCASSTLGTAHTFGSGTRLTVV.

This clone was seen a handful of times. The chain carries TRBV6-4 and TRBJ2-1, with 11 bases lining up with TRBD2. The CDR3 is 15 amino acids. Germline V lookup: CDR1 MRHNA, CDR2 SNTAGT. The V segment lost 0 bases and the J segment 9 bases; nucleotides outside the gene matches: 4. The CDR3 nucleotides are TGTGCCAGCAGTGACTCGACTAGCGGGATTAGTGAGCAGTTCTTC. The encoded protein is CASSDSTSGISEQFF.

In this sample, this clone turned up many times. Within the sample, other DNA sequences also encode this same CDR3. The chain combines TRBV18 with TRBJ2-5, with no clear D. The CDR3 runs to 12 residues. V was trimmed by 0 bases and J by 4 bases, leaving 3 bases between them. Germline CDR1 and CDR2: KGHSH and LQKENI. The CDR3 nucleotides read TGTGCCAGCTCACCACCGGGAGAGACCCAGTACTTC. This sequence encodes CASSPPGETQYF.

This clone appeared a few times. The J gene is TRBJ2-1, the V gene TRBV7-9; TRBD2 might be the D (6 bases). Germline V gene lookup returns CDR1 SEHNR and CDR2 FQNEAQ (reference sequence). Trimming took 3 bases from V and 2 from J, leaving 14 bases between them. The CDR3 contains 16 residues. CDR3 DNA sequence: TGTGCCAGCAGCTTGAGTTTAGCGGAGACCTACAATGAGCAGTTCTTC. Its translation: CASSLSLAETYNEQFF.

The CDR3 sequence: CSYFRQGWSEQFF. In nucleotides, the CDR3 is TGCAGCTATTTCCGACAGGGATGGAGTGAGCAGTTCTTC. The chain has TRBV29-1 and TRBJ2-1, with 7 bases aligning to TRBD1. CDR1 is SQVTM and CDR2 is ANQGSEA in the germline V gene. Germline trimming cut 8 bases from V and 9 bases from J; bases unmatched to any gene: 13. The CDR3 covers 13 residues.

This clone came up a few times. The chain carries TRBV2 and TRBJ1-5, with D possibly matching TRBD1 (5 bases). Looked up from germline, CDR1 is SNHLY and CDR2 is FYNNEI. Trimming pared 4 bases from V and 2 bases from J, leaving 9 bases between. CDR3 length: 14 amino acids. CDR3 DNA: TGTGCCAGCAGTGTGGGGGATGGCAATCAGCCCCAGCATTTT. It translates to CASSVGDGNQPQHF.

Only a few counts were recorded for this clone. The CDR3 coding sequence is TGTGCCAGCAGTGAGGGAGGGAGTACAAACACCTTACAAGAGACCCAGTACTTC. Amino acids: CASSEGGSTNTLQETQYF. The chain has TRBV6-1 and TRBJ2-5, with 7 bases matching TRBD2. Germline V gives CDR1 MNHNS, CDR2 SASEGT. The CDR3 is 18 residues long. V dropped 3 bases and J dropped 2; count of bases not matched to a gene: 15.

CDR3 DNA sequence: TGTGCCAGTAGTCAGCTCGGAAGGACAATCCGTTCTGGGGCCAACGTCCTGACTTTC. Amino acid sequence: CASSQLGRTIRSGANVLTF. This chain connects TRBV19 to TRBJ2-6; D perhaps matches TRBD1 (5 bases). Per the germline V gene, CDR1 is LNHDA and CDR2 is SQIVND (reference sequence). CDR3 length equals 19 residues. V dropped 5 bases and J dropped 1 base, with 21 bases sitting between them. Drawing the rest from reference TRBV19 and TRBJ2-6, the complete variable domain is DGGITQSPKYLFRKEGQNVTLSCEQNLNHDAMYWYRQDPGQGLRLIYYSQIVNDFQKGDIAEGYSVSREKKESFPLTVTSAQKNPTAFYLCASSQLGRTIRSGANVLTFGAGSRLTVL.

The chain is built from TRBV15 and TRBJ2-1; 10 nucleotides match TRBD2. With V trimmed by 4 bases and J by 8 bases, 14 bases remained unmatched. CDR1 LNHNV and CDR2 YYDKDF come from the germline V gene (reference sequence). The CDR3 has 17 amino acids. In DNA form, the CDR3 reads TGTGCCACCAGCAAGGGTCGGGCTAGCGGGAGAGTGGATGAGCAGTTCTTC. Translation gives CATSKGRASGRVDEQFF. Filled out from reference TRBV15 and TRBJ2-1, the complete variable domain reads DAMVIQNPRYQVTQFGKPVTLSCSQTLNHNVMYWYQQKSSQAPKLLFHYYDKDFNNEADTPDNFQSRRPNTSFCFLDIRSPGLGDTAMYLCATSKGRASGRVDEQFFGPGTRLTVL.

This clone was detected a few times. The V and J genes are TRBV18 and TRBJ2-1; possibly TRBD1 or TRBD2 for D (5 bases each). The length of the CDR3 is 15 residues. The germline V and J ends were trimmed by 4 bases and 8 bases, with 18 bases remaining between them. Germline values: CDR1 KGHSH, CDR2 LQKENI. The CDR3 reads CASSLGDGKSHEQFF. CDR3 DNA: TGTGCCAGCTCACTGGGGGACGGAAAGTCCCATGAGCAGTTCTTC.

This clone showed up just a few times. V and J are TRBV4-3 and TRBJ1-2; D remains ambiguous. CDR1 and CDR2 from the germline V gene are LGHNA and YSLEER. Deletions cut 0 bases from V and 7 bases from J, with 21 bases between. There are 17 residues in the CDR3. As DNA, the CDR3 is TGCGCCAGCAGCCAAGATTCCCCTGTTCTCTTGCCGGGTGGCTACACCTTC. This translates into CASSQDSPVLLPGGYTF.

This clone turned up a few times. The chain combines TRBV29-1 with TRBJ1-1; D gene unclear. The V gene lost 3 bases and the J gene lost 0 bases, with 11 bases spanning the gap. This CDR3 comprises 14 residues. The germline V gene has CDR1 SQVTM and CDR2 ANQGSEA. The CDR3 coding sequence is TGCAGCGTTGAGATCGTTGGCGTGAACACTGAAGCTTTCTTT. This sequence encodes CSVEIVGVNTEAFF.

This chain links TRBV27 with TRBJ2-6; possible D gene TRBD1, 5 bases. Germline values: CDR1 MNHEY, CDR2 SMNVEV (reference sequence). Trimming left V 6 bases short and J 0 bases short, with 9 bases between. This CDR3 is built from 15 residues. CDR3 bases: TGTGCCAGCAGGAGTACAGGCTCTGGGGCCAACGTCCTGACTTTC. Translated, it gives CASRSTGSGANVLTF.

This clone turned up a few times. The V gene is TRBV28, the J gene TRBJ1-2, with D unresolved. The V and J ends lost 3 bases and 6 bases respectively, with 17 bases between them. The germline CDR1 and CDR2 sequences are MDHEN and SYDVKM. The CDR3 spans 15 residues. CDR3 nucleotide sequence: TGTGCCAGCAGTTTTCCGAATGGTTTGGGGAATGGCTACACCTTC. It codes for CASSFPNGLGNGYTF.

CDR3 coding DNA: TGTGCCATCAGTATAGGAACCAGTCAGCCCCAGCATTTT. Its protein product is CAISIGTSQPQHF. The chain uses TRBV10-3 and TRBJ1-5; no definite D call. CDR3 length equals 13 residues. Germline CDR1 ENHRY, CDR2 SYGVKD. Between the trimmed V and J ends, which lost 5 bases and 6 bases, there was a span of 11 bases.

This clone turned up a few times. The V call is TRBV9, the J call TRBJ2-7; 8 bases map to TRBD2. This CDR3 comprises 18 residues. The J segment lost 6 bases and the V segment lost 0 bases, leaving 17 bases of the junction unmatched. CDR1 is SGDLS, CDR2 YYNGEE, per germline. The CDR3 loop reads CASSVGPPGSGRGFEQYF. CDR3 DNA: TGTGCCAGCAGCGTAGGCCCTCCGGGAAGCGGGAGAGGATTCGAGCAGTACTTC.

This clone was picked up a small number of times. The genes are TRBV7-2 and TRBJ2-7; 7 bases are shared with TRBD2. Germline-derived CDR1 and CDR2 are SGHTA and FQGNSA. V shed 2 bases and J 9 bases; nucleotides not matched to a gene: 19. This CDR3 is built from 17 residues. CDR3 amino acids: CASSLTGAGRLTVVQYF. CDR3 in DNA: TGTGCCAGCAGCTTAACAGGAGCGGGACGGCTAACGGTAGTGCAGTACTTC. The full variable domain, with the rest looked up from reference TRBV7-2 and TRBJ2-7, is GAGVSQSPSNKVTEKGKDVELRCDPISGHTALYWYRQSLGQGLEFLIYFQGNSAPDKSGLPSDRFSAERTGGSVSTLTIQRTQQEDSAVYLCASSLTGAGRLTVVQYFGPGTRLTVT.